The rows below give T cell receptor beta chains drawn from one sample of a study of CD8+CD57+ T cells in acquired aplastic anemia. TCRdb used MiXCR to reprocess the reads, holding one entry per CDR3 protein. The table has 450,000 to 550,000 distinct CDR3 sequences, roughly a third seen once. The sequenced sample consisted of sorted CD4+, CD8+, or CD8+CD57+ T cells (not recorded which) from PBMCs. These receptors came from a human donor with aplastic anemia. Each CDR3 is given with its conserved first and last residue. D genes are given only for firm matches. Size is omitted from some rows. Given values are once, few, many or a class for expanded clones.

clone_size	v_call	cdr3_length	j_call	d_call	cdr3_nt	cdr3_aa
few	TRBV30	13	TRBJ2-5	TRBD1	TGTGCCTGGAACAGGGGGCCTGGTGAGACCCAGTACTTC	CAWNRGPGETQYF
NA	TRBV15	15	TRBJ1-6	NA	TGTGCCACCAGCAGAGACCACGCAGTTAATTCACCCCTCCACTTT	CATSRDHAVNSPLHF
few	TRBV5-1	16	TRBJ2-1	TRBD1	TGCGCCAGCAGCTGGTCCGGGACAGGGGTCAACAATGAGCAGTTCTTC	CASSWSGTGVNNEQFF
NA	TRBV2	15	TRBJ1-1	TRBD1	TGTGCCAGCAGCCGCTGGACAGGGGTTAACACTGAAGCTTTCTTT	CASSRWTGVNTEAFF
NA	TRBV18	13	TRBJ1-5	NA	TGTGCCAGCTCACCCTACGAGGACAAGCCCCAGCATTTT	CASSPYEDKPQHF
once	TRBV10-3	14	TRBJ1-1	NA	TGTGCCATTGAGGGCAGGGAGACAGGCACTGAAGCTTTCTTT	CAIEGRETGTEAFF
many	TRBV11-1	13	TRBJ2-5	NA	TGTGCCAGCAGCGAGAGGGACCCGGAGACCCAGTACTTC	CASSERDPETQYF
NA	TRBV4-2	15	TRBJ2-4	NA	TGTGCCAGCAGCCAAGGGGGAATAGCCAAAAACATTCAGTACTTC	CASSQGGIAKNIQYF
NA	TRBV19	16	TRBJ1-5	NA	TGTGCCAGTAGCAGTCATACCGGAACACCTAATCAGCCCCAGCATTTT	CASSSHTGTPNQPQHF
many	TRBV12-3/TRBV12-4	13	TRBJ1-6	NA	TGTGCCAGCACCCGGACAGAGAATTCACCCCTCCACTTT	CASTRTENSPLHF
few	TRBV11-2	17	TRBJ2-1	TRBD2	TGTGCCAGCAGCTTAGTTTTAGCGGGAAACACCTACAATGAGCAGTTCTTC	CASSLVLAGNTYNEQFF
NA	TRBV10-3	14	TRBJ1-2	NA	TGTGCCAGCAGTTACTCGCTGCGGAACTATGGCTACACCTTC	CASSYSLRNYGYTF
NA	TRBV10-3	15	TRBJ2-1	TRBD2	TGTGCCAGCAGTATGATAGCGGGGGGCCTCAATGAGCAGTTCTTC	CASSMIAGGLNEQFF
once	TRBV9	12	TRBJ2-1	NA	TGTGCCAGCAGCGAAGGTCAATATGAGCAGTTCTTC	CASSEGQYEQFF
NA	TRBV19	14	TRBJ1-5	TRBD1	TGTGCCAGCCACCGGGACAGGGGGGTTCAGCCCCAGCATTTT	CASHRDRGVQPQHF
NA	TRBV30	12	TRBJ2-7	NA	TGTGCCTGGAGCGCCGGAACCTACGAGCAGTACTTC	CAWSAGTYEQYF
few	TRBV20-1	11	TRBJ1-3	TRBD1	TGCAGTGCCAGGGGGGAATACACCATATATTTT	CSARGEYTIYF
many	TRBV2	11	TRBJ1-1	NA	TGTGCCAGCTACAGGGTCACTGAAGCTTTCTTT	CASYRVTEAFF
many	TRBV9	15	TRBJ1-5	NA	TGTGCCAGCAGCGGAGGGCCCTATAGCAATCAGCCCCAGCATTTT	CASSGGPYSNQPQHF
few	TRBV5-1	14	TRBJ1-2	TRBD1	TGCGCCAGCAGCCCACAGACAGGGGACTATGGCTACACCTTC	CASSPQTGDYGYTF
NA	TRBV29-1	18	TRBJ1-1	TRBD1	TGCAGCGTTGACACCCTACCCCGGGACAGGGGGGCGAACACTGAAGCTTTCTTT	CSVDTLPRDRGANTEAFF
NA	TRBV2	18	TRBJ2-4	TRBD1	TGTGCCAGCAGTGAGACCGGGACAGTAAAACTAGCCAAAAACATTCAGTACTTC	CASSETGTVKLAKNIQYF
many	TRBV2	14	TRBJ2-2	TRBD2	TGTGCCAGCAGCGGGACTACTCGGCCCGGGGAGCTGTTTTTT	CASSGTTRPGELFF
NA	TRBV15	17	TRBJ2-7	TRBD1	TGTGCCACCAGCAGAGCCTCAGGACAGGGTCTTGCCTACGAGCTGTACTTC	CATSRASGQGLAYELYF
NA	TRBV6-1	14	TRBJ1-2	NA	TGTGCCAGCAGTGAACGAGGCAATTCCGATGGCTACACCTTC	CASSERGNSDGYTF
many	TRBV20-1	16	TRBJ1-5	NA	TGCAGTGCTAGAGAGGGGGGAAGTGGCGTAAATCAGCCCCAGCATTTT	CSAREGGSGVNQPQHF
few	TRBV5-5	12	TRBJ1-1	NA	TGTGCCAGCAGTGGAGGCTTCTCTGAAGCTTTCTTT	CASSGGFSEAFF
NA	TRBV6-1	14	TRBJ1-1	NA	TGTGCCAGCAACGTCCGGGGTCTGAACACTGAAGCTTTCTTT	CASNVRGLNTEAFF
NA	TRBV3-1	12	TRBJ1-1	NA	TGTGCCAGCAGCCAAGGGGCAGGTGAAGCTTTCTTT	CASSQGAGEAFF
NA	TRBV19	14	TRBJ1-5	TRBD1	TGTGCCAGTAAACACACAGGGGGAGGACAGCCCCAGCATTTT	CASKHTGGGQPQHF
few	TRBV4-3	13	TRBJ1-5	NA	TGCGCCAGCAGCCAAGAGCGCAATCAGCCCCAGCATTTT	CASSQERNQPQHF
NA	TRBV5-1	15	TRBJ2-3	NA	TGCGCCAGCAGCCCCCTGCGGGACAGCACAGATACGCAGTATTTT	CASSPLRDSTDTQYF
few	TRBV2	14	TRBJ2-2	NA	TGTGCCAGCATGACCCTTGGTAGGACCGGGGAGCTGTTTTTT	CASMTLGRTGELFF
NA	TRBV9	14	TRBJ1-1	TRBD1	TGTGCCAGCAGCGACCACAGGGGGGGCACTGAAGCTTTCTTT	CASSDHRGGTEAFF
few	TRBV30	14	TRBJ1-6	TRBD1	TGTGCCTGGATAAAGACAGGGAATAATTCACCCCTCCACTTT	CAWIKTGNNSPLHF
many	TRBV20-1	13	TRBJ1-5	NA	TGCAGTGCTAGGTCCGGATTAGATCAGCCCCAGCATTTT	CSARSGLDQPQHF
NA	TRBV10-3	14	TRBJ2-7	NA	TGTGCCAGCCGACCGGGGGTCCTAGGCTACGAGCAGTACTTC	CASRPGVLGYEQYF
many	TRBV4-3	14	TRBJ1-2	NA	TGCGCCAGCAGCCAAGATCTAGGCAACTATGGCTACACCTTC	CASSQDLGNYGYTF
NA	TRBV10-1	14	TRBJ1-1	NA	TGCGCCAGCACGGAGGGGGGCATCGGCACTGAAGCTTTCTTT	CASTEGGIGTEAFF
many	TRBV5-1	16	TRBJ2-7	TRBD2	TGCGCCAGCAGCTTGGCGGAGGGCGGGAGATCCTACGAGCAGTACTTC	CASSLAEGGRSYEQYF
NA	TRBV25-1	13	TRBJ1-2	TRBD1	TGTGCCAGCTCACGGGACAGGGTGGATGGCTACACCTTC	CASSRDRVDGYTF
few	TRBV6-1	17	TRBJ1-5	TRBD1	TGTGCCAGCAGCCTGTATTCGACAGGGGCGGACAATCAGCCCCAGCATTTT	CASSLYSTGADNQPQHF
NA	TRBV9	16	TRBJ2-2	TRBD1	TGTGCCAGCAGCGTATCCCAGGGGGCCATGAGGGGGGAGCTGTTTTTT	CASSVSQGAMRGELFF
many	TRBV29-1	10	TRBJ1-5	NA	TGCAGCGTTGGCTCCGAGCCCCAGCATTTT	CSVGSEPQHF
few	TRBV20-1	14	TRBJ2-3	NA	TGCAGTGCTAGTAAGTCCGACCGCACAGATACGCAGTATTTT	CSASKSDRTDTQYF
few	TRBV5-1	14	TRBJ1-1	NA	TGCGCCAGCAGCTCCTCGGCCCTTTTCACTGAAGCTTTCTTT	CASSSSALFTEAFF
once	TRBV14	13	TRBJ2-3	NA	TGTGCCAGCAGCCAAGATTTAAAGCAGACGCAGTATTTT	CASSQDLKQTQYF
many	TRBV14	15	TRBJ2-7	TRBD2	TGTGCCAGCAGCCAACGATTAGCGGGAGGCTACGAGCAGTACTTC	CASSQRLAGGYEQYF
NA	TRBV29-1	13	TRBJ2-1	TRBD2	TGCAGCGTTAGCGGGGACGCCTACAATGAGCAGTTCTTC	CSVSGDAYNEQFF
NA	TRBV2	14	TRBJ2-7	NA	TGTGCCAGCAGTCTCCGGGACATAGGTAGCGAGCAGTACTTC	CASSLRDIGSEQYF
NA	TRBV11-1	17	TRBJ2-7	TRBD2	TGTGCCAGCAGCCAACTATCGACTAGCGGGGCTCACTACGAGCAGTACTTC	CASSQLSTSGAHYEQYF
few	TRBV20-1	13	TRBJ1-1	NA	TGCAGTGCTACTCTGGGGGTCTGGACTGAAGCTTTCTTT	CSATLGVWTEAFF
many	TRBV19	16	TRBJ1-5	NA	TGTGCCAGTAGTATCTGGGGGGGGGATAGCAATCAGCCCCAGCATTTT	CASSIWGGDSNQPQHF